The 25 T cell receptor beta chains presented below share a single source sample, sequenced in a study of cytomegalovirus exposure and HLA in healthy donors (dated by TCRdb to the late 2010s). The library was produced with the immunoSEQ multiplex PCR assay. The multiplex PCR relied on a mix of 60 forward primers for TCR Vbeta segments and 13 reverse primers for TCR Jbeta segments. TCRdb obtained this table from immuneACCESS and retained in-frame rearrangements with V and J assigned. These tables miss some clones; where compared with another copy, unresolved V genes account for less than half of the shortfall, and the remainder is unexplained. In this sample the table shows roughly 180,000 clones, approximately 80% of which occur a single time. 0.77% of the sample is in the top ten clones. Sequenced sample: PBMCs. These receptors all stem from a woman aged 18 to 35 in good health and CMV-seronegative.

This rearrangement joins TRBV7-9 to TRBJ2-1; no reliable D call. CDR1 is SEHNR and CDR2 is FQNEAQ in the germline V gene (reference sequence). The ends were cut back, 4 bases at V and 0 bases at J, with 10 bases in the middle. CDR3 length: 15 amino acids. The CDR3 loop is CASSSRGSSYNEQFF. CDR3 bases: TGTGCCAGCAGCTCTAGAGGCAGCTCCTACAATGAGCAGTTCTTC.

This chain uses TRBV30 with TRBJ2-5; TRBD1 agrees at 8 bases. J gave up 5 bases and V 5 bases, and 7 bases lay outside the gene matches. This CDR3 is built from 13 residues. The V gene's germline CDR1 is GTSNPN and CDR2 SVGIG (reference sequence). The CDR3 nucleotides are TGTGCCTGGCGCTACAGGGGGTTGGAGACCCAGTACTTC. Encoded protein: CAWRYRGLETQYF.

The rearrangement joins TRBV4-2 to TRBJ2-1, with D maybe TRBD2 (6 bases). The CDR3 is 15 amino acids. The V and J ends lost 0 bases and 9 bases respectively, with 15 bases between them. Per the germline V gene, CDR1 is LGHNA and CDR2 is YNFKEQ. CDR3: CASSQEEGTVGEQFF. In DNA form, the CDR3 reads TGTGCCAGCAGCCAAGAGGAGGGCACCGTGGGTGAGCAGTTCTTC.

This clone was recorded once. The chain recombines TRBV7-8 with TRBJ2-7, with 9 bases fitting TRBD1. The length of the CDR3 is 14 residues. CDR1 SGHVS and CDR2 FQNEAQ come from the germline V gene. V lost 4 bases and J lost 4; bases outside the gene matches: 5. In nucleotides, the CDR3 is TGTGCCAGCAGCTCGGGACAGGGTCGGTACGAGCAGTACTTC. It specifies CASSSGQGRYEQYF.

The chain couples TRBV19 to TRBJ2-7, with 7 nucleotides matching TRBD1. Trimming at V came to 10 bases and at J to 2 bases, leaving 8 bases not matched to a gene. CDR3 length equals 13 residues. CDR1 is LNHDA and CDR2 is SQIVND in the germline V gene (reference sequence). Here the CDR3 DNA reads TGTGCCACCGCCGGGACAGAACCCTACGAGCAGTACTTC. It is translated as CATAGTEPYEQYF.

This chain joins TRBV7-9 and TRBJ2-1; tentative D call: TRBD2 (6 bases). The ends were cut back, 1 base at V and 4 bases at J, with 14 bases in the middle. This CDR3 is 16 amino acids long. CDR1 and CDR2 (germline): SEHNR, FQNEAQ (reference sequence). The CDR3 is CASSLGRTGDYNEQFF. The CDR3 DNA follows: TGTGCCAGCAGCTTAGGAAGAACGGGGGATTACAATGAGCAGTTCTTC. Full variable domain (outside the CDR3, taken from reference TRBV7-9 and TRBJ2-1): DTGVSQNPRHKITKRGQNVTFRCDPISEHNRLYWYRQTLGQGPEFLTYFQNEAQLEKSRLLSDRFSAERPKGSFSTLEIQRTEQGDSAMYLCASSLGRTGDYNEQFFGPGTRLTVL.

J is TRBJ2-2 and V is TRBV27; a weak D match, TRBD2 (7 bases). The CDR3 runs to 17 residues. Germline CDR1 MNHEY, CDR2 SMNVEV (reference sequence). The V gene lost 4 bases and the J gene lost 5 bases, with 20 bases spanning the gap. CDR3 protein: CASSSRRGAGVTGELFF. Written as DNA, the CDR3 is TGTGCCAGCAGTTCCCGTCGGGGGGCTGGGGTTACCGGGGAGCTGTTTTTT.

The J gene is TRBJ2-1, the V gene TRBV9; D may be TRBD2 (5 bases). V lost 2 bases and J 4 bases, leaving 13 bases between the germline ends. The CDR3 sequence is 15 residues long. Germline V CDR1 and CDR2: SGDLS, YYNGEE. The CDR3 sequence is CASSVSGNRYNEQFF. In DNA form, the CDR3 reads TGTGCCAGCAGCGTTTCCGGGAACCGGTACAATGAGCAGTTCTTC.

In the case of this clone: A junction boundary mismatches the germline segment, possibly from a read error. This sequence joins TRBV10-3 and TRBJ2-7; 10 bases line up with TRBD1. The CDR3 consists of 14 residues. Germline V gives CDR1 ENHRY, CDR2 SYGVKD. CDR3 loop: CASSGQGDVYEQYF. The CDR3 nucleotides are TGTGCCAGCAGTGGACAGGGGGATGTCTACGAGCAGTACTTC.

The chain uses TRBV5-4 and TRBJ2-3, with no clear D. Trimming removed 2 bases at V and 2 bases at J, with 12 bases between. The CDR3 sequence is 15 residues long. Germline values: CDR1 SGHNT, CDR2 YYREEE (reference sequence). The CDR3 region is CASSFSLLSTDTQYF. The CDR3 DNA reads as TGTGCCAGCAGCTTCTCACTACTCTCCACAGATACGCAGTATTTT.

The chain is built from TRBV5-1 and TRBJ2-6, with 9 bases lining up with TRBD1. The CDR3 length is 19 residues. J was trimmed by 1 base and V by 2 bases; bases with no gene match: 10. Germline values: CDR1 SGHRS, CDR2 YFSETQ. CDR3 sequence reads: CASSLLRGQGESGANVLTF. CDR3 nucleotides: TGCGCCAGCAGCTTACTCCGGGGACAGGGAGAGTCTGGGGCCAACGTCCTGACTTTC.

The chain carries TRBV6-1 and TRBJ2-7; a possible D gene is TRBD2 (5 bases). From germline, CDR1 is MNHNS and CDR2 SASEGT. V was pared by 0 bases and J by 2 bases, with 17 bases between. The CDR3 has 17 amino acids. The CDR3 loop reads CASSEALSAGGPYEQYF. In nucleotides, the CDR3 is TGTGCCAGCAGTGAAGCGCTATCGGCGGGTGGTCCCTACGAGCAGTACTTC.

V usage is TRBV28 and J usage is TRBJ2-7; perhaps TRBD1 as D (5 bases). Germline CDR1 and CDR2: MDHEN and SYDVKM. V dropped 8 bases and J dropped 2 bases, with 10 bases sitting between them. The CDR3 runs 12 residues. CDR3 DNA sequence: TGTGCCAGCCAGGCAGGGCCCTACGAGCAGTACTTC. Protein: CASQAGPYEQYF.

This clone was counted a single time. The chain is built from TRBV27 and TRBJ2-7, with a tentative D call TRBD1 (5 bases). With 3 bases removed from V and 0 bases from J, the gap between germline ends came to 12 bases. Germline CDR1 MNHEY, CDR2 SMNVEV (reference sequence). This CDR3 comprises 15 residues. This chain's CDR3 is CASSFGTGTSYEQYF. Here the CDR3 DNA reads TGTGCCAGCAGTTTTGGAACAGGAACCTCCTACGAGCAGTACTTC.

The chain uses TRBV4-1 and TRBJ1-4; 8 bases are a match to TRBD1. V lost 1 base, J lost 8 bases, and 9 bases stayed unmatched. The CDR3 runs to 16 residues. CDR1 is MGHRA and CDR2 is YSYEKL in the germline V gene. The CDR3 loop reads CASSQGLTGEGEKLFF. The CDR3 bases are TGCGCCAGCAGCCAAGGTCTGACAGGGGAGGGCGAAAAACTGTTTTTT.

The genes are TRBV7-9 and TRBJ2-1; 7 bases are shared with TRBD2. The trim removed 2 bases at V and 0 bases at J, leaving 10 bases unmatched. CDR1 is SEHNR, CDR2 FQNEAQ, per germline (reference sequence). The CDR3 has 18 amino acids. CDR3 sequence (DNA): TGTGCCAGCAGCTTAAGTCCGGGACTAAAAAGCTCCTACAATGAGCAGTTCTTC. Amino acids: CASSLSPGLKSSYNEQFF.

This chain links TRBV5-5 with TRBJ2-3; a possible D gene is TRBD2 (6 bases). Trimming shortened V by 4 bases and J by 7 bases, and 22 bases separated the two germline ends. Germline loops: CDR1 SGHKS, CDR2 YYEKEE (reference sequence). CDR3 size: 16 residues. The CDR3 here is CASSREGTPSHYTQYF. The CDR3 DNA is TGTGCCAGCAGCCGCGAAGGGACTCCTTCACACTATACGCAGTATTTT.

This chain's CDR3 is CASSWGEARNEQFF. The CDR3 DNA is TGTGCCAGCAGCTGGGGGGAGGCCAGGAATGAGCAGTTCTTC. The chain has TRBV7-6 and TRBJ2-1; tentatively, D is TRBD2 (6 bases). The germline CDR1 and CDR2 sequences are SGHVS and FNYEAQ. CDR3 length equals 14 residues. The germline V and J ends were trimmed by 4 bases and 7 bases, with 14 bases remaining between them.

The chain is built from TRBV7-8 and TRBJ1-6, with TRBD1 as a possible D gene (6 bases). Germline V lookup: CDR1 SGHVS, CDR2 FQNEAQ. Trimming left V 1 base short and J 4 bases short, with 11 bases between. The CDR3 sequence is 16 residues long. The CDR3 DNA is TGTGCCAGCAGCTTAGAAGGACAGACTTATAATTCACCCCTCCACTTT. The encoded protein is CASSLEGQTYNSPLHF.

This clone occurred once. The V call is TRBV6-6, the J call TRBJ2-1, with D perhaps TRBD1 (6 bases). Trimming took 6 bases from V and 5 from J, leaving 17 bases between them. This CDR3 spans 15 amino acids. Germline V gene lookup returns CDR1 MNHNY and CDR2 SVGAGI (reference sequence). The CDR3 sequence is CASRTDRLGNNEQFF. The CDR3, as DNA: TGTGCCAGCAGGACCGACAGGCTAGGTAACAATGAGCAGTTCTTC.

J is TRBJ2-5 and V is TRBV4-2; 12 nucleotides match TRBD2. V shed 1 base and J 2 bases; nucleotides not matched to a gene: 5. Germline CDR1 LGHNA, CDR2 YNFKEQ. The CDR3 spans 17 residues. The CDR3 DNA follows: TGTGCCAGCAGCCAAGCGTCACTAGCGGGAGGTCAAGAGACCCAGTACTTC. Protein product: CASSQASLAGGQETQYF.

The chain recombines TRBV4-3 with TRBJ2-3; D call uncertain. Trimming shortened V by 3 bases and J by 0 bases, and 10 bases separated the two germline ends. This CDR3 is 15 amino acids long. The V gene's germline CDR1 is LGHNA and CDR2 YSLEER. The CDR3 reads CASSHGGSSTDTQYF. CDR3 nucleotide sequence: TGCGCCAGCAGCCATGGCGGCTCTAGCACAGATACGCAGTATTTT.

The rearrangement uses TRBV6-1 and TRBJ1-5, with 8 bases fitting TRBD1. The V gene's germline CDR1 is MNHNS and CDR2 SASEGT. The length of the CDR3 is 16 residues. J gave up 7 bases and V 0 bases, and 8 bases lay outside the gene matches. As DNA, the CDR3 is TGTGCCAGCAGTGAAGCGGAAAACAGGGGGTGGCAGCCCCAGCATTTT. It yields the protein CASSEAENRGWQPQHF.

The chain uses TRBV15 and TRBJ1-4; D might be TRBD1 (5 bases). With 1 base removed from V and 3 bases from J, the gap between germline ends came to 15 bases. This CDR3 spans 17 amino acids. Germline CDR1 and CDR2: LNHNV and YYDKDF (reference sequence). DNA of the CDR3: TGTGCCACCAGCAGAGGTCCCGGGGGGACCTCTAATGAAAAACTGTTTTTT. Its protein product is CATSRGPGGTSNEKLFF.

The chain couples TRBV19 to TRBJ2-3; no clear D gene. The CDR3 runs to 13 residues. V lost 0 bases and J lost 5, with 6 bases in between. Per germline, CDR1 LNHDA and CDR2 SQIVND (reference sequence). The CDR3: CASSIDREDTQYF. DNA for the CDR3: TGTGCCAGTAGTATAGATCGAGAAGATACGCAGTATTTT.